This entry is about one TCR beta chain. Its specific antigen is unknown. No base qualities exist here, and no much larger clone lies one base off it. These data originate in a study of blood T cell repertoires in COVID-19 (TCRdb year 2020). Regarding the complete study: Samples from collaborators originated in the United States, Italy and Spain and spanned both the acute and convalescent phases of COVID-19. The samples were drawn from two sources: the first 160 participants of the ongoing ImmuneRACE study, and fewer than 1,500 subjects contributed by 6 global collaborators. The repertoires were released in a freely available public database intended as a resource for research on the immune response to SARS-CoV-2. Where HLA class I and class II types were available, the types were taken from metadata supplied by the sample provider, not from assay-based typing. A de-identified subject ID, COVID-19 status, age in years and sex were almost always included in the sample metadata. The prospective study material was composed of cDNA or gDNA derived from T cells, B-cell-depleted T cells, or PBMCs. Deeply sampled blood TCRbeta repertoires from subjects exposed to, actively infected with, or recovered from COVID-19 were included in the dataset.

Broader findings and caveats from the paper: Clinical and demographic metadata were provided uncurated, with the amount varying by source and participant.

Relative to germline, V is 4 bases shorter and J is 5 bases shorter, with 26 bases between their ends. Including cysteine and phenylalanine, the CDR3 has 18 amino acids. CDR3 DNA is the only sequence kept; it has 54 bases, read in frame from the first base. CDR1 and CDR2 are drawn from the germline V gene: SGHDN, FVKESK. The immunoSEQ Assay, a bias-controlled multiplex PCR, was used to amplify TCRbeta CDR3 regions from genomic DNA. From the authors' description of their analysis: The number of nucleated cells in each sample was estimated by amplification of reference gene primers within the assay. To quantify the absolute abundance of each unique TCRbeta CDR3 rearrangement, sequence reads were collapsed and filtered. For each sample, productive Simpson clonality was calculated as the square root of Simpson's diversity index across productive rearrangements. The clones in this table, taken by TCRdb from immuneACCESS, are in-frame only. Not every clone is retained; where verified, under half of the shortfall comes from an unresolved V gene, and the cause of the rest is unknown. Clone size and V and J calls were adopted from that table, with D and trimming inferred from the DNA. This sample comprises some 300,000 clones, 88% of them detected only once. The top ten clones comprise around 0.9% of the sample.

Participants in the prospective study were aged about 18 to 95 years, lived in 20 to 30 United States geographic areas, and enrolled through a virtual design. Cohort assignment in the prospective study relied on participant-reported clinical history from a screening survey and a study questionnaire. Recovered participants in ImmuneRACE Cohort 3 were defined as having two consecutive negative NP/OP PCR tests, clearance from a healthcare professional, or resolution of symptoms. In the prospective study, mobile phlebotomists collected whole blood, serum and a nasopharyngeal or oropharyngeal swab from each participant. Additional blood draws and questionnaires over an approximately two-month period could optionally be provided by prospective study participants. Blood samples from the prospective study were shipped frozen or at room temperature prior to DNA extraction.

Material: PBMCs or T cells enriched from blood (not recorded which). The V gene is TRBV14 and the J gene is TRBJ1-2; a weak D assignment points to TRBD1 (5 bases agree). The clonotype was recovered from a woman aged 25 to 39 who had recovered from COVID-19. The CDR3: CASSRTQGPLGHFYGYTF. DNA sequence: TGTGCCAGCAGCCGAACCCAGGGTCCCCTGGGGCATTTTTATGGCTACACCTTC.